These 27 T cell receptor beta chains were all obtained from the same sample, sequenced in a study of early T cells in non-severe SARS-CoV-2 infection. One entry per CDR3 protein results from TCRdb running MiXCR on the 5' RACE reads. The sample includes tens of thousands of distinct CDR3 sequences, 5% to 6.5% of them seen just once. Sequenced: whole blood. All receptors come from an adult who was a healthcare worker with PCR-confirmed SARS-CoV-2 infection or an uninfected control (not recorded which).

This clonotype has at least ten counts. J is TRBJ2-1 and V is TRBV6-1; D is ambiguous. The germline V and J ends were trimmed by 0 bases and 7 bases, with 16 bases remaining between them. The CDR3 contains 16 residues. Germline CDR1 and CDR2: MNHNS and SASEGT. CDR3 region: CASSEARTEYTNEQFF. The CDR3 coding sequence is TGTGCCAGCAGTGAAGCTCGGACGGAGTATACAAATGAGCAGTTCTTC.

This clonotype was recorded at least ten times. The gene calls are TRBV15 and TRBJ2-6; D is possibly TRBD1 (5 bases). Trimming cost V 8 bases and J 1 base, with 15 bases left between them. The length of the CDR3 is 16 residues. Per germline, CDR1 LNHNV and CDR2 YYDKDF (reference sequence). The DNA for the CDR3 is TGTGCCACCGGCTCATCTCAGGGTTCTGGGGCCAACGTCCTGACTTTC. Translated: CATGSSQGSGANVLTF.

In this sample, this clonotype turned up many times. J is TRBJ1-2 and V is TRBV20-1; D call uncertain. Germline V gene sequence: CDR1 DFQATT, CDR2 SNEGSKA (reference sequence). The CDR3 sequence is 14 residues long. Trimming removed 5 bases at V and 1 base at J, with 14 bases between. CDR3 loop: CSADPDGVNYGYTF. CDR3 in DNA: TGCAGTGCTGACCCCGACGGCGTTAACTATGGCTACACCTTC.

There are many counts of this clonotype. This chain connects TRBV19 to TRBJ2-3; 7 bases are shared with TRBD1. The CDR3 covers 14 residues. V trimming: 10 bases; J trimming: 5 bases; junction bases outside the gene matches: 12. The germline gives CDR1 LNHDA, CDR2 SQIVND (reference sequence). The CDR3 region is CATTDRRRGDTQYF. Here the CDR3 DNA reads TGTGCCACCACGGACAGGAGGCGTGGAGATACGCAGTATTTT.

This clonotype was observed many times. V is TRBV7-9 and J is TRBJ2-7; no clear D gene. CDR1 and CDR2 from the germline V gene are SEHNR and FQNEAQ (reference sequence). The CDR3 length is 16 residues. With 6 bases removed from V and 0 bases from J, the gap between germline ends came to 18 bases. CDR3 sequence: CASRPNDLENSYEQYF. For the CDR3, the DNA is TGTGCCAGCAGGCCCAATGATCTAGAGAACTCCTACGAGCAGTACTTC.

This clonotype appeared many times. The V gene is TRBV20-1, the J gene TRBJ1-5, with 7 bases that match TRBD1. The V gene end was trimmed by 3 bases and the J gene end by 0 bases; junction bases not matched to a gene: 5. The germline V gene encodes CDR1 DFQATT and CDR2 SNEGSKA (reference sequence). The CDR3 totals 15 residues. In DNA form, the CDR3 reads TGCAGTGCTAGCGGGACAGAGAGTAGCAATCAGCCCCAGCATTTT. Translating gives CSASGTESSNQPQHF.

This clonotype has only a few counts. This chain connects TRBV29-1 to TRBJ2-7; D is unclear. V was clipped by 4 bases and J by 7 bases, with 17 bases between them. The CDR3 length is 13 residues. Per germline, CDR1 SQVTM and CDR2 ANQGSEA. Here the CDR3 reads CSVGVVGSLEQYF. The CDR3 region has the DNA TGCAGCGTTGGAGTAGTCGGGTCTTTAGAGCAGTACTTC.

CDR3 sequence: CATSDLVEHNEQFF. The CDR3 nucleotides read TGTGCCACCAGTGATCTGGTGGAACACAATGAGCAGTTCTTC. The chain couples TRBV24-1 to TRBJ2-1; D is unresolved. The CDR3 sequence is 14 residues long. Trimming took 3 bases from V and 5 from J, leaving 10 bases between them. Germline lookup yields CDR1 KGHDR and CDR2 SFDVKD.

The sample holds many counts of this clonotype. The J gene is TRBJ2-2, the V gene TRBV11-2; D is perhaps TRBD2 (6 bases). The CDR3 runs to 15 residues. CDR1 SGHAT and CDR2 FQNNGV come from the germline V gene. V was pared by 0 bases and J by 4 bases, with 9 bases between. The CDR3 nucleotides are TGTGCCAGCAGCTTAGAGGGACTGTTCACCGGGGAGCTGTTTTTT. The encoded protein is CASSLEGLFTGELFF. The full variable domain, completed using reference TRBV11-2 and TRBJ2-2, is EAGVAQSPRYKIIEKRQSVAFWCNPISGHATLYWYQQILGQGPKLLIQFQNNGVVDDSQLPKDRFSAERLKGVDSTLKIQPAKLEDSAVYLCASSLEGLFTGELFFGEGSRLTVL.

This clonotype was observed a handful of times. This rearrangement joins TRBV29-1 to TRBJ2-2, with D perhaps TRBD2 (6 bases). Germline assignment: CDR1 SQVTM and CDR2 ANQGSEA. This CDR3 is 16 amino acids long. The V end lost 0 bases, the J end lost 6 bases, and 17 bases lay between the germline ends. This CDR3 is CSVEDTRDSASGELFF. Written as DNA, the CDR3 is TGCAGCGTTGAAGATACCCGGGACTCCGCGTCCGGGGAGCTGTTTTTT.

This clonotype was seen repeatedly, ten times or more. This chain joins TRBV30 and TRBJ2-7; D is perhaps TRBD2 (5 bases). Trimming removed 2 bases from V and 3 bases from J, with 8 bases in between. The CDR3 is made up of 12 amino acids. The germline gives CDR1 GTSNPN, CDR2 SVGIG (reference sequence). CDR3 sequence: CAWSRTSYEQYF. CDR3 coding DNA: TGTGCCTGGAGTCGTACTAGCTACGAGCAGTACTTC. The full variable domain, its missing parts supplied by reference TRBV30 and TRBJ2-7, is SQTIHQWPATLVQPVGSPLSLECTVEGTSNPNLYWYRQAAGRGLQLLFYSVGIGQISSEVPQNLSASRPQDRQFILSSKKLLLSDSGFYLCAWSRTSYEQYFGPGTRLTVT.

This clonotype was observed a few times. This sequence joins TRBV7-8 and TRBJ2-7, with 7 bases that match TRBD1. The CDR3 sequence is 14 residues long. CDR1 is SGHVS and CDR2 is FQNEAQ in the germline V gene. Unmatched junction bases numbered 8, after V lost 7 bases and J lost 2 bases. The CDR3 here is CASTLTGPTYEQYF. CDR3 nucleotide sequence: TGTGCCAGCACCTTGACAGGGCCTACCTACGAGCAGTACTTC.

The V call is TRBV20-1, the J call TRBJ2-1; D gene unclear. V lost 5 bases and J 9 bases, leaving 8 bases between the germline ends. Germline V CDR1 and CDR2: DFQATT, SNEGSKA (reference sequence). There are 10 residues in the CDR3. CDR3 region: CSAGNFEQFF. The CDR3 DNA sequence: TGCAGTGCTGGCAACTTTGAGCAGTTCTTC.

The V call is TRBV12-3 or TRBV12-4, the J call TRBJ2-3; 7 nucleotides line up with TRBD2. The CDR3 covers 15 residues. V shed 6 bases, J shed 3 bases, and the junction held 9 bases outside the gene matches. CDR3 bases: TGTGCCAGCAGCAAGGGCCTAGCGGAGACAGATACGCAGTATTTT. Translation: CASSKGLAETDTQYF.

The chain combines TRBV5-1 with TRBJ2-3, with D unclear. Germline V gives CDR1 SGHRS, CDR2 YFSETQ. This CDR3 has 13 residues. V was shortened by 4 bases and J by 2 bases, with 8 bases between the two germline ends. CDR3 region: CASSDGFTDTQYF. CDR3 bases: TGCGCCAGCAGCGATGGATTCACAGATACGCAGTATTTT.

This clonotype is judged medium-sized. The V gene is TRBV12-3 or TRBV12-4, the J gene TRBJ2-7; TRBD1 matches 7 bases. Unmatched junction bases numbered 7, after V lost 6 bases and J lost 2 bases. The CDR3 sequence is 14 residues long. The CDR3 nucleotides are TGTGCCAGCAGCCTTGGGACAGAAACCTACGAGCAGTACTTC. The encoded protein is CASSLGTETYEQYF.

This clonotype was recorded a few times. The chain links TRBV5-1 to TRBJ1-1, with TRBD1 matching 7 bases. Germline CDR1 and CDR2: SGHRS and YFSETQ. CDR3 length: 14 residues. After removal of 5 bases from V and 11 bases from J, the junction contained 15 bases not matched to a gene. The CDR3 is CASRIRDSSTGAFF. The CDR3 region has the DNA TGCGCCAGCAGGATTCGGGACAGCTCCACGGGGGCTTTCTTT.

In this sample, this clonotype turned up a few times. As DNA, the CDR3 is TGTGCCAGCAGCTTAGCACCGGGGGAGACCCAGTACTTC. As protein: CASSLAPGETQYF. V is TRBV7-2 and J is TRBJ2-5; a possible D gene is TRBD2 (5 bases). V lost 0 bases and J lost 5, with 7 bases in between. Germline loops: CDR1 SGHTA, CDR2 FQGNSA. This CDR3 is built from 13 residues.

This clonotype was seen ten or more times. This sequence joins TRBV28 and TRBJ1-1, with D tentatively TRBD1 (5 bases). Trimming left V 4 bases short and J 1 base short, with 10 bases between. Germline assignment: CDR1 MDHEN and CDR2 SYDVKM. The CDR3 is 14 residues long. The CDR3 is CASSSPGANTEAFF. The CDR3 region has the DNA TGTGCCAGCAGTTCCCCCGGGGCGAACACTGAAGCTTTCTTT.

This clonotype was recorded at least ten times. The chain is built from TRBV10-3 and TRBJ1-3, with D perhaps matching TRBD1 (5 bases). Trimming cost V 6 bases and J 2 bases, with 11 bases left between them. The CDR3 spans 14 residues. Germline V gene sequence: CDR1 ENHRY, CDR2 SYGVKD. CDR3 sequence reads: CAIRGGEAGNTIYF. In DNA form, the CDR3 reads TGTGCCATCAGGGGAGGGGAGGCTGGAAACACCATATATTTT.

Ten or more counts support this clonotype. The chain recombines TRBV7-2 with TRBJ2-2; D gene unclear. The CDR3 extends over 14 amino acids. Between the trimmed V and J ends, which lost 0 bases and 6 bases, there was a span of 8 bases. Germline-derived CDR1 and CDR2 are SGHTA and FQGNSA. CDR3 loop: CASSLAFGSGELFF. As DNA, the CDR3 is TGTGCCAGCAGCTTAGCGTTCGGTTCCGGGGAGCTGTTTTTT.

This clonotype was observed at least ten times. In DNA form, the CDR3 reads TGCGCCAGCACCCCCGGCTATGGAAGGACCTCCTACAATGAGCAGTTCTTC. As protein: CASTPGYGRTSYNEQFF. V and J are TRBV5-1 and TRBJ2-1; D is unclear. The germline V gene encodes CDR1 SGHRS and CDR2 YFSETQ. This CDR3 spans 17 amino acids. V lost 6 bases and J 0 bases, leaving 19 bases between the germline ends.

There are many counts of this clonotype. This chain links TRBV20-1 with TRBJ2-1; 7 nucleotides line up with TRBD2. The CDR3 consists of 12 residues. Germline V CDR1 and CDR2: DFQATT, SNEGSKA (reference sequence). Trimming at V came to 8 bases and at J to 2 bases, leaving 3 bases not matched to a gene. The CDR3 is CSWGGTYNEQFF. Here the CDR3 DNA reads TGCAGTTGGGGGGGTACCTACAATGAGCAGTTCTTC.

This clonotype occurred many times. This chain uses TRBV20-1 with TRBJ2-3; 7 bases match TRBD2. Unmatched junction bases numbered 3, after V lost 3 bases and J lost 0 bases. The CDR3 totals 14 residues. Germline CDR1 DFQATT, CDR2 SNEGSKA (reference sequence). CDR3 DNA sequence: TGCAGTGCTAGGGCGCGGGAGAGCACAGATACGCAGTATTTT. It translates to CSARARESTDTQYF.

In the case of this clonotype: A junction end diverges from the germline sequence, so it may reflect a read error. The genes are TRBV7-8 and TRBJ2-5, with D hard to call. Germline assignment: CDR1 SGHVS and CDR2 FQNEAQ. CDR3 length equals 11 residues. CDR3 nucleotide sequence: TGTGCCAGCAGCTTAGGGCCGCCTCGGCACTTC. The encoded protein is CASSLGPPRHF.

The DNA of the CDR3 is TGTGCCATCAGCCGGGCGACTAGCGCGAACACCGGGGAGCTGTTTTTT. It codes for CAISRATSANTGELFF. The chain is built from TRBV10-3 and TRBJ2-2, with 8 bases that match TRBD2. CDR3 length: 16 amino acids. Germline loops: CDR1 ENHRY, CDR2 SYGVKD. V shed 6 bases and J 0 bases; nucleotides not matched to a gene: 6.

This clonotype has ten or more counts. This sequence joins TRBV13 and TRBJ1-1, with D tentatively TRBD1 (5 bases). The CDR3 is 15 amino acids. Germline V gene sequence: CDR1 PRHDT, CDR2 FYEKMQ (reference sequence). V dropped 1 base and J dropped 3 bases, with 12 bases sitting between them. The CDR3 sequence is CASSLVAGLYTEAFF. The CDR3 DNA reads TGTGCCAGCAGCTTAGTGGCAGGGTTGTACACTGAAGCTTTCTTT.